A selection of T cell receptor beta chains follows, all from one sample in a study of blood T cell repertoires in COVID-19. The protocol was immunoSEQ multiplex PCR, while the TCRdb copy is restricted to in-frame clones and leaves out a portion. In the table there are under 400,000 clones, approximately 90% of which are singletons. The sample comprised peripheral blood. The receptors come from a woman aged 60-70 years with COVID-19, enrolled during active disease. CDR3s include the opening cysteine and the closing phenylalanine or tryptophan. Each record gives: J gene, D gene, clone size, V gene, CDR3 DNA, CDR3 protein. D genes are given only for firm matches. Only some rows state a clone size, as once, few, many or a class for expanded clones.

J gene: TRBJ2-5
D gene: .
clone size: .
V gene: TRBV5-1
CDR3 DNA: TGCGCCAGCAGCTTGGGTACGCTCAGAGAGACCCAGTACTTC
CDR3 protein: CASSLGTLRETQYF

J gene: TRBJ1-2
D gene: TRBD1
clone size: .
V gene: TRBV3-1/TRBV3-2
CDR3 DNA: TGTGCCAGCAGCCGGACAGGGCTGGACGACTATGGCTACACCTTC
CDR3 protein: CASSRTGLDDYGYTF

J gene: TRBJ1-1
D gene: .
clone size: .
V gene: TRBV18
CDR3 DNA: TGTGCCAGCTCACCGGGGGCAGGTGAAGCTTTCTTT
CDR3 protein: CASSPGAGEAFF

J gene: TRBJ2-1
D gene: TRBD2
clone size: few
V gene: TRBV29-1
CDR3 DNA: TGCAGCGGGCGGACTAGCGGGGGGGCCGCTGAGCAGTTCTTC
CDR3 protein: CSGRTSGGAAEQFF

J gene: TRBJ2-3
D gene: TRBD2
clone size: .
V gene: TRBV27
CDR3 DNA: TGTGCCAGCAGTCCCGGGGGGTTCGGTACGCAGTATTTT
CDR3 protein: CASSPGGFGTQYF

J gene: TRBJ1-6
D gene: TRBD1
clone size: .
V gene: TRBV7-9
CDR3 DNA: TGTGCCAGCAGCGAGGACAGGCCTGTATTTGCCCTCCACTTT
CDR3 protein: CASSEDRPVFALHF

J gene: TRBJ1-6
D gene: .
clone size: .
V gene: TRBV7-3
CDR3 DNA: TGTGCCAGCAGCTTAGCGATAACCGGGTCACCCCTCCACTTT
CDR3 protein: CASSLAITGSPLHF

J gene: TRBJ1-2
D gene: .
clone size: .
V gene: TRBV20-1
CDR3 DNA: TGCAGTGCTAGTTATGGTGCCGGGTACTATGGCTACACCTTC
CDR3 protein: CSASYGAGYYGYTF

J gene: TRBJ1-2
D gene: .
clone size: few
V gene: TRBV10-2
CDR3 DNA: TGCGCCAGCAGTTTGAGGGCCGCTGCTAATGGCTACACCTTC
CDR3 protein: CASSLRAAANGYTF

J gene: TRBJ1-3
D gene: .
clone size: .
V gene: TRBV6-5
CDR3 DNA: TGTGCCAGCAGTTACGGAGGGTCAGGGCCAGGAAACACCATATATTTT
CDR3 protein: CASSYGGSGPGNTIYF

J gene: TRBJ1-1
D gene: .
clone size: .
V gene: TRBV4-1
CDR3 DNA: TGCGCCAGCAGCCCGGCGGCCGGCTATAGTGAAGCTTTCTTT
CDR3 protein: CASSPAAGYSEAFF

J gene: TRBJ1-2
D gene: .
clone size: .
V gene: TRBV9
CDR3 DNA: TGTGCCAGCAGCGCCGACAGCTATGGCTACACCTTC
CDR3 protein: CASSADSYGYTF

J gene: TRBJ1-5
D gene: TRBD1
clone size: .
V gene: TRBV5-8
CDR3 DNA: TGTGCCAGCAGCTCCGGGACAGGCGAAAAGCAGCCCCAGCATTTT
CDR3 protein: CASSSGTGEKQPQHF

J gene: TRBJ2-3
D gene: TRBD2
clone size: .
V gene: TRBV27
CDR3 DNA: TGTGCCAGCACTCCGGGGGGATCTAGCACAGATACGCAGTATTTT
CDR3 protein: CASTPGGSSTDTQYF

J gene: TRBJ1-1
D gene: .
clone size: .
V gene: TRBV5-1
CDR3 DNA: TGCGCCAGCAGCTTGAGAACAGATATGAACACTGAAGCTTTCTTT
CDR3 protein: CASSLRTDMNTEAFF

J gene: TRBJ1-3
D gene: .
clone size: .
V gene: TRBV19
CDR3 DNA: TGTGCCAGTAGTCGCAGCCGGGACAACCCTGGAAACACCATATATTTT
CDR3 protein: CASSRSRDNPGNTIYF

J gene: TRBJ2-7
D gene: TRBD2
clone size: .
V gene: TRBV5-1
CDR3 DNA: TGCGCCAGCAGCACCACTAGCGGGGGGGCCTACGAGCAGTACTTC
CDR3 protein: CASSTTSGGAYEQYF

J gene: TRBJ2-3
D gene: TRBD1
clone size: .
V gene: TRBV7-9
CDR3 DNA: TGTGCCAGCAGCTTGGGACAGGGAGACTACGCAAGCACAGATACGCAGTATTTT
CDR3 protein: CASSLGQGDYASTDTQYF

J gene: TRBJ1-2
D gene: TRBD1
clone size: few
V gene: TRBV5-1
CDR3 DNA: TGCGCCAGCAGTACAGGGGGCCCCTATGGCTACACCTTC
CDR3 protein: CASSTGGPYGYTF

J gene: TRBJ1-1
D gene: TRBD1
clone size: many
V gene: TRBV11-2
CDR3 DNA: TGTGCCAGCAGCTCACTGTCAGGGGGAAAAACTGAAGCTTTCTTT
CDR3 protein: CASSSLSGGKTEAFF

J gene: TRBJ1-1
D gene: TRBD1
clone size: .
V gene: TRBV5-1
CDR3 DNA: TGCGCCAGCAGCACCTCGGGACAGGGGAACACTGAAGCTTTCTTT
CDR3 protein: CASSTSGQGNTEAFF

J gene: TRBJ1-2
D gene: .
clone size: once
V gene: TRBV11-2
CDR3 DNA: TGTGCCAGCAGCCGTCTACAGGGCCCAAACTATGGCTACACCTTC
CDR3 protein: CASSRLQGPNYGYTF

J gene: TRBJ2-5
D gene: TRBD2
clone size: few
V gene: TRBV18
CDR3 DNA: TGTGCCAGCTCACCACCGAGCGGGCCTAGCGGGGGCCCGTGGGAGGAGACCCAGTACTTC
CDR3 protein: CASSPPSGPSGGPWEETQYF

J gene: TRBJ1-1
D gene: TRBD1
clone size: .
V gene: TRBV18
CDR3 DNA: TGTGCCAGCTCGCGGGACAGAAAGAACACTGAAGCTTTCTTT
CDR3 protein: CASSRDRKNTEAFF

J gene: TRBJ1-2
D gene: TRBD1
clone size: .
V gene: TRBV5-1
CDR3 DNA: TGCGCCAGCAGCGTCGGACAGGGGGTGGGCTACACCTTC
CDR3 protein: CASSVGQGVGYTF

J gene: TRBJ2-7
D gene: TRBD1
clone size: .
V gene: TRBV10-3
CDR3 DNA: TGTGCCATCAGTGACCCCCGGATGGGGACAGGGACGGGCGAGCAGTACTTC
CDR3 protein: CAISDPRMGTGTGEQYF

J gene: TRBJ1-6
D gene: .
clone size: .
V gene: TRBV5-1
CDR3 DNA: TGCGCCAGCAGCTCCCTAGCGGGGACATCCTATAATTCACCCCTCCACTTT
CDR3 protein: CASSSLAGTSYNSPLHF

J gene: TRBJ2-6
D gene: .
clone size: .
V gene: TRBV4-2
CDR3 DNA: TGTGCCAGCAGCCAAGATGAGGCAGGGTACTACTCTGGGGCCAACGTCCTGACTTTC
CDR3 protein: CASSQDEAGYYSGANVLTF

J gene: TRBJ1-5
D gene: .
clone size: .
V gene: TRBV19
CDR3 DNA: TGTGCCAGTCAGGGAGGGCGCAATCAGCCCCAGCATTTT
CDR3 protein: CASQGGRNQPQHF

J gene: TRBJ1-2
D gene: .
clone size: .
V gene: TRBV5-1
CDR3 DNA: TGCGCCAGCAGCCCTACGATTCTGACAGGCCTCCGGGGCTACACCTTC
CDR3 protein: CASSPTILTGLRGYTF

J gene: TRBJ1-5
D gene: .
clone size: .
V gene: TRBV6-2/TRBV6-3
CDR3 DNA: TGTGCCAGCAGTTACCCCTACGATCCGCGGGGCAATCAGCCCCAGCATTTT
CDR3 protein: CASSYPYDPRGNQPQHF

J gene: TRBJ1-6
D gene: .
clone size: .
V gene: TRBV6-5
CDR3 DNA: TGTGCCAGCAGTTTTGGGCAGCTTCTCAATTCACCCCTCCACTTT
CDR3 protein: CASSFGQLLNSPLHF

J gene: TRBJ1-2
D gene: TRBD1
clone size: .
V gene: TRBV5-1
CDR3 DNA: TGCGCCAGCAGCTTGGATGGGACAGGGAGACTTAATTATGGCTACACCTTC
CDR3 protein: CASSLDGTGRLNYGYTF

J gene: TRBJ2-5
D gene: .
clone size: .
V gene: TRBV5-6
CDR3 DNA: TGTGCCAGCAGCTTGGGGGGAAGGGGAGAGACCCAGTACTTC
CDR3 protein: CASSLGGRGETQYF

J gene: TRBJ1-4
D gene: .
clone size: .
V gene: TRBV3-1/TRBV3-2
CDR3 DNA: TGTGCCAGCAGCCAAGTTTGGCAGGGGCCGGAAAAACTGTTTTTT
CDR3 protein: CASSQVWQGPEKLFF

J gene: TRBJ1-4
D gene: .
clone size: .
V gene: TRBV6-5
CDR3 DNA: TGTGCCAGCAGGCAGGGTTTTTCTAATGAAAAACTGTTTTTT
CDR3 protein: CASRQGFSNEKLFF

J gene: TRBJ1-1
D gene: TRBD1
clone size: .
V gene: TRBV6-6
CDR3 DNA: TGTGCCAGCAGCCAGGGACAGATGAACACTGAAGCTTTCTTT
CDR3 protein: CASSQGQMNTEAFF

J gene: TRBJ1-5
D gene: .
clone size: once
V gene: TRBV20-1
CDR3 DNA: TGCAGTGCAGGACAGATGGCCTCCCAGCATTTT
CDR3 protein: CSAGQMASQHF

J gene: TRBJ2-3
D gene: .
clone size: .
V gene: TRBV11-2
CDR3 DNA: TGTGCCAGCAGCTTCGCTAGCCCCCCAGATACGCAGTATTTT
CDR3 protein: CASSFASPPDTQYF

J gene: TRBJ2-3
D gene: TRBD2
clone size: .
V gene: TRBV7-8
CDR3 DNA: TGTGCCAGCAGCCCCGGAAGGGCGGGGGGCGCAGATACGCAGTATTTT
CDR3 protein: CASSPGRAGGADTQYF

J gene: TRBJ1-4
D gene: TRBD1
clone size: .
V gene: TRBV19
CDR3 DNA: TGTGCCAGTAGGCCCGACAGGGCTAATGAAAAACTGTTTTTT
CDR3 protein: CASRPDRANEKLFF